This TCR beta chain was captured by sequencing in a study of T cells expressing NK-cell markers. TCRdb reprocessed the 5' RACE reads and stores each CDR3 protein as one record, lacking DNA. This table lists hundreds of thousands of distinct CDR3 sequences. The CDR3 has 15 residues. CDR1 DFQATT and CDR2 SNEGSKA come from the germline V gene (reference sequence). The TCR comes from a woman aged 18 to 75 in good health. V is TRBV20-1 and J is TRBJ2-3; TCRdb's D gene call, TRBD2, goes unchecked for lack of DNA. Sample: blood T cells: a sorted CD56 or NKG2C T cell subset, CD4+ or CD8+ T cells, or bulk PBMC T cells (not recorded which). CDR3 amino acids: CSARVGGSVADTQYF.